This is a list of T cell receptor beta chains from one sample in a study of shared clonotypes between healthy human individuals. The protocol was immunoSEQ multiplex PCR, while the TCRdb copy is restricted to in-frame clones and leaves out a portion. Of about 1 million clones detected, around 75% appear once; the ten largest clones hold nearly 1.5%. The sequenced material came from memory CD4+ T cells sorted from blood. These receptors were collected from a man aged 18 to 29 in good health. CDR3s include the opening cysteine and the closing phenylalanine or tryptophan. The D gene is left open where the match is weak. Clone size appears in some rows only: once, few, many, or a class for an expanded clone.

v_gene: TRBV4-3
abundance: .
j_gene: TRBJ1-3
d_gene: .
CDR3nt: TGCGCCAGCAGCCAAGAGGTTAGCGGATTTTCTGGAAACACCATATATTTT
CDR3aa: CASSQEVSGFSGNTIYF

v_gene: TRBV27
abundance: .
j_gene: TRBJ2-3
d_gene: .
CDR3nt: TGTGCCAGCAGTCCCTACCGAGCTAGCACAGATACGCAGTATTTT
CDR3aa: CASSPYRASTDTQYF

v_gene: TRBV10-3
abundance: .
j_gene: TRBJ2-2
d_gene: .
CDR3nt: TGTGCCATCAGTCAGAACACCGGGGAGCTGTTTTTT
CDR3aa: CAISQNTGELFF

v_gene: TRBV6-1
abundance: .
j_gene: TRBJ2-7
d_gene: TRBD1
CDR3nt: TGTGCCAGCAGTGAAGCCGGGACAGCCTCCTACGAGCAGTACTTC
CDR3aa: CASSEAGTASYEQYF

v_gene: TRBV4-3
abundance: .
j_gene: TRBJ2-2
d_gene: .
CDR3nt: TGCGCAACGTCCCAGCTGAACACCGGGGAGCTGTTTTTT
CDR3aa: CATSQLNTGELFF

v_gene: TRBV28
abundance: few
j_gene: TRBJ1-4
d_gene: .
CDR3nt: TGTGCCAGCAGGTATTCTGCGGGGAATGAAAAACTGTTTTTT
CDR3aa: CASRYSAGNEKLFF

v_gene: TRBV11-2
abundance: .
j_gene: TRBJ2-2
d_gene: .
CDR3nt: TGTGCCAGCAGCTTAGACAGGGGAAGAAACGGGGAGCTGTTTTTT
CDR3aa: CASSLDRGRNGELFF

v_gene: TRBV9
abundance: .
j_gene: TRBJ2-7
d_gene: .
CDR3nt: TGTGCCAGCAGCCCCCAACAGACAGGATCCTACGAGCAGTACTTC
CDR3aa: CASSPQQTGSYEQYF

v_gene: TRBV19
abundance: .
j_gene: TRBJ2-5
d_gene: TRBD1
CDR3nt: TGTGCCAGTAGTGTCGGACAGGGGGGGAAAGAGACCCAGTACTTC
CDR3aa: CASSVGQGGKETQYF

v_gene: TRBV2
abundance: .
j_gene: TRBJ2-1
d_gene: TRBD2
CDR3nt: TGTGCCAGCCAAAGGGGACTAGCGGGAGGGGAGAATGAGCAGTTCTTC
CDR3aa: CASQRGLAGGENEQFF

v_gene: TRBV11-2
abundance: .
j_gene: TRBJ2-6
d_gene: .
CDR3nt: TGTGCCAGCAGCTTTCAGGGTGGGTCTGGGGCCAACGTCCTGACTTTC
CDR3aa: CASSFQGGSGANVLTF

v_gene: TRBV2
abundance: .
j_gene: TRBJ2-7
d_gene: TRBD2
CDR3nt: TGTGCCAGCAGTGATCGTGCTAGCGGGAACAACGAGCAGTACTTC
CDR3aa: CASSDRASGNNEQYF

v_gene: TRBV7-8
abundance: .
j_gene: TRBJ2-2
d_gene: .
CDR3nt: TGTGCCAGCAGCTTAGGGCAGTTCGGGGAGCTGTTTTTT
CDR3aa: CASSLGQFGELFF

v_gene: TRBV6-1
abundance: .
j_gene: TRBJ2-7
d_gene: TRBD2
CDR3nt: TGTGCCAGCAGTGACAAGCGGGAGACCTACGAGCAGTACTTC
CDR3aa: CASSDKRETYEQYF

v_gene: TRBV6-5
abundance: .
j_gene: TRBJ1-1
d_gene: .
CDR3nt: TGTGCCAGCAGTTTGAGTTGGAACACTGAAGCTTTCTTT
CDR3aa: CASSLSWNTEAFF

v_gene: TRBV10-2
abundance: few
j_gene: TRBJ2-2
d_gene: .
CDR3nt: TGCGCCAGCAGATTAGACTCGAACACCGGGGAGCTGTTTTTT
CDR3aa: CASRLDSNTGELFF

v_gene: TRBV19
abundance: .
j_gene: TRBJ2-1
d_gene: TRBD2
CDR3nt: TGTGCCAGTAGCCCACTAGCGGGAGTAGAAGAGCAGTTCTTC
CDR3aa: CASSPLAGVEEQFF

v_gene: TRBV30
abundance: once
j_gene: TRBJ2-7
d_gene: TRBD2
CDR3nt: TGTGCCTGGAGTCCCGCCGGGAGCGGGAGGAGCGTCTACGAGCAGTACTTC
CDR3aa: CAWSPAGSGRSVYEQYF

v_gene: TRBV10-2
abundance: .
j_gene: TRBJ1-5
d_gene: .
CDR3nt: TGCGCCAGCAGGTCGGGCCTTGGTAATCAGCCCCAGCATTTT
CDR3aa: CASRSGLGNQPQHF

v_gene: TRBV7-6
abundance: .
j_gene: TRBJ2-5
d_gene: .
CDR3nt: TGTGCCAGCAGCGCAGGCGGAGGGTATCGGGGCCAGTACTTC
CDR3aa: CASSAGGGYRGQYF

v_gene: TRBV25-1
abundance: few
j_gene: TRBJ1-1
d_gene: .
CDR3nt: TGTGCCAGCAGTGAAGCCTCCACTGAAGCTTTCTTT
CDR3aa: CASSEASTEAFF

v_gene: TRBV28
abundance: .
j_gene: TRBJ2-3
d_gene: TRBD2
CDR3nt: TGTGCCAGCAGGTTAGCGGGGGGCCCAAGCACAGATACGCAGTATTTT
CDR3aa: CASRLAGGPSTDTQYF

v_gene: TRBV6-6
abundance: few
j_gene: TRBJ1-4
d_gene: TRBD1
CDR3nt: TGTGCCAGCACAATAGGACAGGGGCCTCCGGAAAAACTGTTTTTT
CDR3aa: CASTIGQGPPEKLFF

v_gene: TRBV25-1
abundance: .
j_gene: TRBJ2-1
d_gene: .
CDR3nt: TGTGCCAGCAGTGAATGGAATGAGCAGTTCTTC
CDR3aa: CASSEWNEQFF

v_gene: TRBV28
abundance: few
j_gene: TRBJ1-2
d_gene: TRBD1
CDR3nt: TGTGCCAGCAGAGCCGGGACAGGGATATCCGGCTACACCTTC
CDR3aa: CASRAGTGISGYTF

v_gene: TRBV5-1
abundance: .
j_gene: TRBJ2-6
d_gene: .
CDR3nt: TGCGCCAGCAGCCAAAGCGAAACTGGGGCCAACGTCCTGACTTTC
CDR3aa: CASSQSETGANVLTF

v_gene: TRBV5-1
abundance: once
j_gene: TRBJ2-2
d_gene: TRBD1
CDR3nt: TGCGCCAGCAGCACGAGGACAGGGGGGGAGCTGTTTTTT
CDR3aa: CASSTRTGGELFF

v_gene: TRBV5-6
abundance: .
j_gene: TRBJ1-2
d_gene: TRBD1
CDR3nt: TGTGCCAGCAGTCCCGGGACAGGGGGTATTCCTAACTATGGCTACACCTTC
CDR3aa: CASSPGTGGIPNYGYTF

v_gene: TRBV6-1
abundance: .
j_gene: TRBJ2-6
d_gene: .
CDR3nt: TGTGCCGGCCTGGGGGATGGGGCCAACGTCCTGACTTTC
CDR3aa: CAGLGDGANVLTF

v_gene: TRBV2
abundance: few
j_gene: TRBJ2-7
d_gene: TRBD1
CDR3nt: TGTGCCAGCAGCCGGGACAGGGACTACGAGCAGTACTTC
CDR3aa: CASSRDRDYEQYF

v_gene: TRBV30
abundance: .
j_gene: TRBJ2-5
d_gene: TRBD2
CDR3nt: TGTGCCTCGGGGGGGGTTTTAGAGACCCAGTACTTC
CDR3aa: CASGGVLETQYF

v_gene: TRBV7-6
abundance: .
j_gene: TRBJ1-1
d_gene: .
CDR3nt: TGTGCCAGCAGCTTTCACAGAGACACTGAAGCTTTCTTT
CDR3aa: CASSFHRDTEAFF

v_gene: TRBV5-1
abundance: .
j_gene: TRBJ2-3
d_gene: TRBD2
CDR3nt: TGCGCCAGCTGTAGCGGGAGCACAGATACGCAGTATTTT
CDR3aa: CASCSGSTDTQYF

v_gene: TRBV7-6
abundance: .
j_gene: TRBJ2-2
d_gene: .
CDR3nt: TGTGCCAGCAGCTTAGGGGATCACACCGGGGAGCTGTTTTTT
CDR3aa: CASSLGDHTGELFF

v_gene: TRBV30
abundance: few
j_gene: TRBJ2-7
d_gene: TRBD1
CDR3nt: TGTGCCTGGAGTGCCGGGACAGGGTACTACGAGCAGTACTTC
CDR3aa: CAWSAGTGYYEQYF

v_gene: TRBV7-3
abundance: .
j_gene: TRBJ1-1
d_gene: .
CDR3nt: TGTGCCAGCAGCTTACTGTCTGATACTGAAGCTTTCTTT
CDR3aa: CASSLLSDTEAFF

v_gene: TRBV6-1
abundance: .
j_gene: TRBJ2-7
d_gene: TRBD1
CDR3nt: TGTGCCAGCAGTCGCAACAGGGGTTTCGACGAGCAGTACTTC
CDR3aa: CASSRNRGFDEQYF

v_gene: TRBV18
abundance: .
j_gene: TRBJ2-5
d_gene: .
CDR3nt: TGTGCCAGCTCACGGGACCGCCAAGAGACCCAGTACTTC
CDR3aa: CASSRDRQETQYF

v_gene: TRBV18
abundance: .
j_gene: TRBJ2-1
d_gene: TRBD1
CDR3nt: TGTGCCAGCTCACCGAAGACAGGGCAAAACAATGAGCAGTTCTTC
CDR3aa: CASSPKTGQNNEQFF

v_gene: TRBV7-8
abundance: .
j_gene: TRBJ1-3
d_gene: .
CDR3nt: TGTGCCAGCAGCGCCAACAGGAACTCTGGAAACACCATATATTTT
CDR3aa: CASSANRNSGNTIYF

v_gene: TRBV6-6
abundance: many
j_gene: TRBJ1-4
d_gene: .
CDR3nt: TGTGCCAGCAGTTATATTCCAGAGATTAATGAAAAACTGTTTTTT
CDR3aa: CASSYIPEINEKLFF

v_gene: TRBV6-1
abundance: .
j_gene: TRBJ1-5
d_gene: .
CDR3nt: TGTGCCAGTGATTCAGGGATTGGCCCCCAGCATTTT
CDR3aa: CASDSGIGPQHF

v_gene: TRBV2
abundance: .
j_gene: TRBJ2-7
d_gene: .
CDR3nt: TGTGCCAGCAGTGTTAGACTAGTCCGCTACGAGCAGTACTTC
CDR3aa: CASSVRLVRYEQYF

v_gene: TRBV6-6
abundance: few
j_gene: TRBJ1-2
d_gene: .
CDR3nt: TGTGCCAGCAGTTACGCAGGGGCTGGCTATGGCTACACCTTC
CDR3aa: CASSYAGAGYGYTF

v_gene: TRBV18
abundance: .
j_gene: TRBJ1-3
d_gene: .
CDR3nt: TGTGCCAGCTCATCCCTTCTGACAGCCAACTCTGGAAACACCATATATTTT
CDR3aa: CASSSLLTANSGNTIYF

v_gene: TRBV4-1
abundance: .
j_gene: TRBJ1-4
d_gene: .
CDR3nt: TGCGCCAGCAGCCACGGGGAAGCAACTAATGAAAAACTGTTTTTT
CDR3aa: CASSHGEATNEKLFF

v_gene: TRBV2
abundance: .
j_gene: TRBJ1-2
d_gene: .
CDR3nt: TGTGCCAGCAGTGACCCCCGCAGCTCCTATGGCTACACCTTC
CDR3aa: CASSDPRSSYGYTF

v_gene: TRBV29-1
abundance: .
j_gene: TRBJ2-3
d_gene: TRBD2
CDR3nt: TGCAGCGGAACCGGGACTAGTCCGGATACGCAGTATTTT
CDR3aa: CSGTGTSPDTQYF

v_gene: TRBV7-9
abundance: .
j_gene: TRBJ2-5
d_gene: .
CDR3nt: TGTGCCAGCAGCTCGAGTCCGGAAGAGACCCAGTACTTC
CDR3aa: CASSSSPEETQYF

v_gene: TRBV19
abundance: .
j_gene: TRBJ2-6
d_gene: .
CDR3nt: TGTGCCAGTAGTATCGGGGGCGCTGGGGCCAACGTCCTGACTTTC
CDR3aa: CASSIGGAGANVLTF

v_gene: TRBV6-1
abundance: few
j_gene: TRBJ2-7
d_gene: .
CDR3nt: TGTGCCAGCAGTGAAGGTAGTTGGAATTCCTACGAGCAGTACTTC
CDR3aa: CASSEGSWNSYEQYF

v_gene: TRBV4-1
abundance: few
j_gene: TRBJ2-3
d_gene: .
CDR3nt: TGCGCCAGCAGCCCGACGCCCCAGGGAAGGGCGGTAGATACGCAGTATTTT
CDR3aa: CASSPTPQGRAVDTQYF

v_gene: TRBV2
abundance: .
j_gene: TRBJ1-3
d_gene: .
CDR3nt: TGTGCCAGCAGCCCTATGGGAGCCCGAGGGGGAAACACCATATATTTT
CDR3aa: CASSPMGARGGNTIYF

v_gene: TRBV5-4
abundance: .
j_gene: TRBJ1-6
d_gene: .
CDR3nt: TGTGCCAGCAGCGTAGACAGTACACCCCTCCACTTT
CDR3aa: CASSVDSTPLHF